Listed here are 19 T cell receptor beta chains from one sample, sequenced in a study of cytomegalovirus exposure and HLA in healthy donors. The PCR was carried out with 60 Vbeta primers and 13 Jbeta primers. Data came from immunoSEQ multiplex PCR; TCRdb stores just in-frame clones and leaves some out. The data show approximately 69,000 clones, around 74% seen once. The sample consisted of PBMCs. These receptors all come from a woman in her twenties or thirties in good health and CMV-seropositive.

Only one count was recorded for this clone. The rearrangement joins TRBV6-5 to TRBJ2-5; 8 positions match TRBD2. The J call is uncertain, as TRBJ2-7 better fits the DNA end. Germline V gene data show CDR1 as MNHEY and CDR2 as SVGAGI. The CDR3 sequence is 15 residues long. CDR3: CASSRTSGRSYEQYF. Written as DNA, the CDR3 is TGTGCCAGCAGTCGCACCAGCGGGAGAAGCTACGAGCAGTACTTC.

Here the CDR3 reads CASMGTGVTSGYTF. The CDR3 region has the DNA TGTGCCAGCATGGGGACAGGGGTGACTTCGGGCTACACCTTC. The rearrangement joins TRBV25-1 to TRBJ1-2; 10 bases are a match to TRBD1. The length of the CDR3 is 14 residues. In germline, CDR1 is MGHDK, CDR2 SYGVNS. The ends lost 7 bases at V and 8 bases at J; junction bases unmatched: 10.

The CDR3 sequence is CASSQDNSGGRNEQFF. The CDR3, as DNA: TGTGCCAGCAGCCAAGATAATTCGGGGGGTCGCAATGAGCAGTTCTTC. The V call is TRBV4-2, the J call TRBJ2-1; 7 positions match TRBD2. V shed 0 bases and J 6 bases; nucleotides not matched to a gene: 8. The CDR3 is 16 amino acids. The germline V gene has CDR1 LGHNA and CDR2 YNFKEQ.

The chain is built from TRBV5-4 and TRBJ1-1; no reliable D call. The CDR3 spans 15 residues. V shed 2 bases and J shed 3 bases, with 14 bases lying between them. Germline lookup yields CDR1 SGHNT and CDR2 YYREEE (reference sequence). The CDR3 protein is CASSFFPERDTEAFF. CDR3 sequence (DNA): TGTGCCAGCAGCTTTTTCCCGGAGAGGGACACTGAAGCTTTCTTT.

The chain links TRBV29-1 to TRBJ1-4; no firm D call. Deletions cut 6 bases from V and 4 bases from J, with 12 bases between. The V gene's germline CDR1 is SQVTM and CDR2 ANQGSEA. This CDR3 is built from 13 residues. CDR3 sequence reads: CSVSANHNEKLFF. The CDR3 DNA reads TGCAGCGTGAGTGCGAACCATAATGAAAAACTGTTTTTT.

This clone was picked up one time. The chain has TRBV30 and TRBJ2-3; TRBD2 aligns across 10 bases. Per germline, CDR1 GTSNPN and CDR2 SVGIG (reference sequence). V lost 4 bases, J lost 4 bases, and 2 bases stayed unmatched. CDR3 length equals 13 residues. The chain's CDR3 is CAWTSGSADTQYF. CDR3 sequence (DNA): TGTGCCTGGACTAGCGGGAGTGCAGATACGCAGTATTTT.

The rearrangement links TRBV11-2 to TRBJ1-1; perhaps TRBD1 as D (5 bases). V was clipped by 4 bases and J by 1 base, with 13 bases between them. The CDR3 sequence is 15 residues long. Germline V gene data show CDR1 as SGHAT and CDR2 as FQNNGV. CDR3 DNA: TGTGCCAGCAGCTCCAGGGTTTTGAAGAACACTGAAGCTTTCTTT. This sequence encodes CASSSRVLKNTEAFF.

The chain links TRBV4-1 to TRBJ1-1; maybe TRBD1 (5 bases). Per the germline V gene, CDR1 is MGHRA and CDR2 is YSYEKL. V was clipped by 4 bases and J by 6 bases, with 12 bases between them. This CDR3 is 13 amino acids long. This chain's CDR3 is CASSLGSGAEAFF. CDR3 DNA: TGCGCCAGCAGCCTCGGGTCGGGGGCTGAAGCTTTCTTT.

V and J are TRBV2 and TRBJ2-7; 7 nucleotides align to TRBD2. V lost 2 bases to trimming and J lost 3 bases; unmatched junction nucleotides: 1. CDR3 length: 13 residues. Per germline, CDR1 SNHLY and CDR2 FYNNEI. This chain's CDR3 is CASSERTSYEQYF. The CDR3 DNA follows: TGTGCCAGCAGTGAAAGGACTAGCTACGAGCAGTACTTC.

This clone was counted once. The chain has TRBV2 and TRBJ2-7; 9 bases map to TRBD2. The CDR3 length is 15 residues. The germline gives CDR1 SNHLY, CDR2 FYNNEI. Unmatched junction bases numbered 5, after V lost 3 bases and J lost 2 bases. CDR3 residues: CASSDSGGRAYEQYF. The DNA of the CDR3 is TGTGCCAGCAGTGACAGTGGCGGGAGGGCCTACGAGCAGTACTTC.

J is TRBJ2-7 and V is TRBV6-4, with 10 bases fitting TRBD2. Germline CDR1 reads MRHNA; CDR2 reads SNTAGT. With V trimmed by 2 bases and J by 5 bases, 3 bases remained unmatched. The CDR3 is 14 residues long. CDR3: CASSDGLAGDEQYF. The CDR3 nucleotides read TGTGCCAGCAGTGACGGTCTAGCGGGAGACGAGCAGTACTTC.

The chain uses TRBV5-1 and TRBJ2-3, with D perhaps TRBD2 (5 bases). The CDR3 runs to 15 residues. The V end lost 2 bases, the J end lost 3 bases, and 13 bases lay between the germline ends. The germline V gene encodes CDR1 SGHRS and CDR2 YFSETQ. In nucleotides, the CDR3 is TGCGCCAGCAGCTTCCCCAGCGGAGCAACAGATACGCAGTATTTT. Protein sequence: CASSFPSGATDTQYF.

The DNA of the CDR3 is TGTGCCAGCAGTCTCACAGGGAGGGCTGAAGCTTTCTTT. This gives the protein CASSLTGRAEAFF. The chain joins TRBV28 to TRBJ1-1, with D possibly TRBD1 on 6 matching bases. CDR1 MDHEN and CDR2 SYDVKM come from the germline V gene. Trimming stripped 5 bases from V and 6 bases from J, with 13 bases between. This CDR3 is built from 13 residues. The variable domain in full, with the rest retrieved from reference TRBV28 and TRBJ1-1, is DVKVTQSSRYLVKRTGEKVFLECVQDMDHENMFWYRQDPGLGLRLIYFSYDVKMKEKGDIPEGYSVSREKKERFSLILESASTNQTSMYLCASSLTGRAEAFFGQGTRLTVV.

This chain joins TRBV30 and TRBJ2-3, with 9 bases matching TRBD2. The CDR3 is 19 amino acids. The junction had 17 bases not matched to a gene; V was cut back by 1 base and J by 3 bases. Germline assignment: CDR1 GTSNPN and CDR2 SVGIG (reference sequence). For the CDR3, the DNA is TGTGCCTGGAGTGCCGAATATTTAGTGCGGGAGGGCCGAACAGATACGCAGTATTTT. It specifies CAWSAEYLVREGRTDTQYF.

The CDR3 DNA is TGTGCCAGTTCGCCGGGAAACTACGAGCAGTACTTC. Its translation is CASSPGNYEQYF. This chain connects TRBV9 to TRBJ2-7, with a tentative D call TRBD2 (5 bases). Per germline, CDR1 SGDLS and CDR2 YYNGEE. V gave up 8 bases and J gave up 3 bases, with 12 bases separating them. This CDR3 is 12 amino acids long.

V is TRBV25-1 and J is TRBJ1-1; 7 positions match TRBD1. Germline V lookup: CDR1 MGHDK, CDR2 SYGVNS. This CDR3 is 12 amino acids long. Trimming cost V 3 bases and J 14 bases; bases outside gene matches: 9. The CDR3 is CASSEAHRGSFF. For the CDR3, the DNA is TGTGCCAGCAGTGAGGCCCACAGGGGATCGTTCTTT.

As regards this clone: The junction differs from germline at one of its ends, possibly a read error. The J gene is TRBJ2-1, the V gene TRBV2, with D tentatively TRBD2 (6 bases). There are 14 residues in the CDR3. The germline CDR1 and CDR2 sequences are SNHLY and FYNNEI. The CDR3 is CASREGGPYNEQFF. The CDR3 nucleotides read TGTGCCAGCAGGGAAGGAGGGCCCTACAATGAGCAGTTCTTC.

The chain carries TRBV28 and TRBJ1-2; 7 bases match TRBD1. The junction had 2 bases not matched to a gene; V was cut back by 5 bases and J by 2 bases. Per the germline V gene, CDR1 is MDHEN and CDR2 is SYDVKM. This CDR3 spans 13 amino acids. CDR3 protein: CASSAGQNYGYTF. In nucleotides, the CDR3 is TGTGCCAGCAGTGCGGGACAGAACTATGGCTACACCTTC.

This chain joins TRBV9 and TRBJ2-7; TRBD2 matches at 9 bases. With V trimmed by 5 bases and J by 4 bases, 10 bases remained unmatched. Germline V CDR1 and CDR2: SGDLS, YYNGEE. The CDR3 runs to 15 residues. As DNA, the CDR3 is TGTGCCAGCAGTCATCTAGCGGGGCCCGGATACGAGCAGTACTTC. Its translation: CASSHLAGPGYEQYF.